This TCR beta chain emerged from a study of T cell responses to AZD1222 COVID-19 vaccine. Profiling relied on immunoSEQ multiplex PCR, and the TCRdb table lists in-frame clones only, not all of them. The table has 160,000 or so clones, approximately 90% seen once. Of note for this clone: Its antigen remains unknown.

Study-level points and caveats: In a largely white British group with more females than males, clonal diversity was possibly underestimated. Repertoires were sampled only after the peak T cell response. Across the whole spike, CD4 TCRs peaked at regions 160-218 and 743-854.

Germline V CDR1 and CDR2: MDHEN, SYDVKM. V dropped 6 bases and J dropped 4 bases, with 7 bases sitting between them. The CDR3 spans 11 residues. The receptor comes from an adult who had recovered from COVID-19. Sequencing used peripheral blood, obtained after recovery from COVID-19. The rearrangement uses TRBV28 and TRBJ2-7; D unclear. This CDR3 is CASSQRYEQYF. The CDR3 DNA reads TGTGCCAGCAGCCAGAGGTACGAGCAGTACTTC.